The source of this T cell receptor (beta chain) is a study of regulatory T cells in long-lasting Graves disease. Study-wide results and caveats: With some 2,800 shared public clonotypes, persistent patients exceeded new patients, who shared more than 750.

The time point here: newly diagnosed GD, antithyroid drugs for less than 3 months. From RNA extracted from PBMCs, the TCR library was made. One endocrinology department in Xi'an, China, was where patients came from. Both iRepertoire HTBI primers and Arm-PCR of CDR3 regions were used to build the TCR beta libraries. Via MiXCR, TCRdb re-called the multiplex PCR reads, giving one row per CDR3 protein. The table lists approximately 230,000 distinct CDR3 sequences, around 16% of them singletons. As concerns this clonotype: Its matching antigen is unknown.

Sample: peripheral blood mononuclear cells (PBMCs), taken at new diagnosis, from a patient treated with antithyroid drugs. This TCR came from a female donor with Graves disease.

CDR3 amino acids: CASSWAGEQFF. As DNA, the CDR3 is TGTGCCAGCAGTTGGGCGGGAGAGCAGTTCTTC. The rearrangement links TRBV6-5 to TRBJ2-1, with D possibly TRBD2 on 6 matching bases. Germline V CDR1 and CDR2: MNHEY, SVGAGI. The CDR3 is 11 amino acids. Trimming left V 4 bases short and J 10 bases short, with 8 bases between.